The 22 T cell receptor beta chains presented below share a single source sample, sequenced in a study of blood T cell repertoires in COVID-19. Using immunoSEQ multiplex PCR, the repertoire was profiled, and TCRdb retains in-frame clones only, with some absent. The sample lists approximately 350,000 clones; 75% to 90% were seen once. Sequences were obtained from PBMCs or T cells enriched from blood (not recorded which). The receptor source for this set is a man aged 18 to 29 who had recovered from COVID-19.

V is TRBV11-3 and J is TRBJ2-7, with 8 bases fitting TRBD1. J lost 3 bases, V lost 2 bases, and 3 bases had no gene match. Germline V gene sequence: CDR1 SGHNT, CDR2 YENEEA. The CDR3 runs 14 residues. CDR3 bases: TGTGCCAGCAGCTTACGGGGACAGGACTACGAGCAGTACTTC. It encodes CASSLRGQDYEQYF.

This clone is a singleton in its sample. The chain joins TRBV28 to TRBJ1-2, with D possibly matching TRBD1 (5 bases). The CDR3 has 14 residues. Trimming stripped 2 bases from V and 8 bases from J, with 15 bases between. Germline CDR1 reads MDHEN; CDR2 reads SYDVKM. CDR3 amino acids: CASSLQGVPRGYTF. The CDR3 bases are TGTGCCAGCAGTTTACAGGGCGTCCCCCGGGGCTACACCTTC.

The chain has TRBV10-3 and TRBJ2-3, with 8 bases that match TRBD2. The trim removed 11 bases at V and 2 bases at J, leaving 3 bases unmatched. The germline V gene has CDR1 ENHRY and CDR2 SYGVKD. The CDR3 length is 12 residues. The chain's CDR3 is CAGSGDTDTQYF. The CDR3 bases are TGTGCCGGTAGCGGGGACACAGATACGCAGTATTTT.

The chain couples TRBV24-1 to TRBJ1-2; D not resolved. Trimming took 9 bases from V and 0 from J, leaving 13 bases between them. From germline, CDR1 is KGHDR and CDR2 SFDVKD. This CDR3 is built from 14 residues. The CDR3 nucleotides read TGTGCCACCGCGCGGACTGGATCTAACTATGGCTACACCTTC. Its protein product is CATARTGSNYGYTF.

The chain employs TRBV2 and TRBJ2-7, with 9 nucleotides matching TRBD2. Germline CDR1 is SNHLY and CDR2 is FYNNEI. Trimming removed 6 bases from V and 0 bases from J; junction bases left unmatched: 9. The CDR3 has 16 amino acids. This chain's CDR3 is CASRQIDSGGSYEQYF. The CDR3 DNA reads TGTGCCAGCAGACAGATAGATAGCGGGGGCTCCTACGAGCAGTACTTC. Looking up the rest from reference TRBV2 and TRBJ2-7 gives the full variable domain: EPEVTQTPSHQVTQMGQEVILRCVPISNHLYFYWYRQILGQKVEFLVSFYNNEISEKSEIFDDQFSVERPDGSNFTLKIRSTKLEDSAMYFCASRQIDSGGSYEQYFGPGTRLTVT.

This chain links TRBV27 with TRBJ1-4, with D perhaps matching TRBD1 (5 bases). The CDR3 loop spans 16 amino acids. The germline V gene encodes CDR1 MNHEY and CDR2 SMNVEV (reference sequence). With 6 bases removed from V and 0 bases from J, the gap between germline ends came to 14 bases. The CDR3 protein is CASRGGVTATNEKLFF. The CDR3 DNA sequence: TGTGCCAGCAGGGGAGGGGTGACGGCAACTAATGAAAAACTGTTTTTT.

This chain links TRBV27 with TRBJ1-2, with D maybe TRBD1 (6 bases). In germline, CDR1 is MNHEY, CDR2 SMNVEV (reference sequence). The CDR3 has 13 residues. The ends were cut back, 10 bases at V and 2 bases at J, with 14 bases in the middle. The CDR3 DNA sequence: TGTGCCACCTCCCGGGACACCAACTATGGCTACACCTTC. This gives the protein CATSRDTNYGYTF.

The chain carries TRBV7-2 and TRBJ2-7; D remains unclear. From germline, CDR1 is SGHTA and CDR2 FQGNSA. This CDR3 has 14 amino acids. The V end lost 3 bases, the J end lost 0 bases, and 9 bases lay between the germline ends. CDR3 residues: CASSLSLSSYEQYF. Written as DNA, the CDR3 is TGTGCCAGCAGCTTGTCCCTGAGCTCCTACGAGCAGTACTTC.

The chain carries TRBV19 and TRBJ1-6, with a possible D match to TRBD1 (6 bases). Germline V gene data show CDR1 as LNHDA and CDR2 as SQIVND (reference sequence). The germline V and J ends were trimmed by 5 bases and 7 bases, with 18 bases remaining between them. The CDR3 length is 16 residues. Here the CDR3 DNA reads TGTGCCAGTAGTCTGGAAGGGGGAAAGGGGAATTCACCCCTCCACTTT. Protein sequence: CASSLEGGKGNSPLHF.

The chain carries TRBV7-9 and TRBJ1-3, with 8 bases matching TRBD1. This CDR3 is built from 14 residues. Losses at the gene ends were 6 bases for V and 4 bases for J; bases not matched to a gene: 5. CDR1 SEHNR and CDR2 FQNEAQ come from the germline V gene (reference sequence). The chain's CDR3 is CASRSRGPGNTIYF. Here the CDR3 DNA reads TGTGCCAGCAGGTCCAGGGGGCCAGGAAACACCATATATTTT. The entire variable domain, with the rest obtained from reference TRBV7-9 and TRBJ1-3, is as follows: DTGVSQNPRHKITKRGQNVTFRCDPISEHNRLYWYRQTLGQGPEFLTYFQNEAQLEKSRLLSDRFSAERPKGSFSTLEIQRTEQGDSAMYLCASRSRGPGNTIYFGEGSWLTVV.

V gene TRBV19 combines with J gene TRBJ2-5, with 8 positions matching TRBD2. This CDR3 is built from 15 residues. Germline CDR1 LNHDA, CDR2 SQIVND (reference sequence). J lost 0 bases, V lost 4 bases, and 4 bases had no gene match. The CDR3 nucleotides read TGTGCCAGTAGTACCTTAGCGGGGTACCAAGAGACCCAGTACTTC. Translation gives CASSTLAGYQETQYF.

CDR3 nucleotide sequence: TGTGCCAGCAGCTTGGACTACGCGGGGACCCAGTACTTC. Residues: CASSLDYAGTQYF. The chain carries TRBV7-2 and TRBJ2-5; a possible D gene is TRBD2 (6 bases). This CDR3 has 13 residues. Germline assignment: CDR1 SGHTA and CDR2 FQGNSA. V dropped 3 bases and J dropped 7 bases, with 12 bases sitting between them.

The CDR3 is CASSENSLQGLHF. As DNA, the CDR3 is TGTGCCAGCAGTGAAAATTCGTTGCAGGGGCTCCACTTT. This chain links TRBV25-1 with TRBJ1-6, with D perhaps TRBD1 (6 bases). Germline assignment: CDR1 MGHDK and CDR2 SYGVNS. This CDR3 contains 13 residues. The germline V and J ends were trimmed by 2 bases and 16 bases, with 15 bases remaining between them.

Here the CDR3 DNA reads TGCGCCAGCAGCTTGTGGCAGGGTGAAGCTTTCTTT. This translates into CASSLWQGEAFF. This sequence joins TRBV5-1 and TRBJ1-1; D may be TRBD1 (5 bases). Deletions cut 1 base from V and 7 bases from J, with 8 bases between. The CDR3 loop spans 12 amino acids. CDR1 and CDR2 (germline): SGHRS, YFSETQ.

The rearrangement links TRBV15 to TRBJ2-7; TRBD1 is a possible D gene (6 bases). Between the trimmed V and J ends, which lost 1 base and 7 bases, there was a span of 17 bases. The CDR3 is 15 residues long. Germline V gene data show CDR1 as LNHNV and CDR2 as YYDKDF (reference sequence). The CDR3 coding sequence is TGTGCCACCAGCAGAGGTACAGGGTTCGGGCAAGAGCAGTACTTC. The encoded protein is CATSRGTGFGQEQYF.

This chain links TRBV28 with TRBJ1-5, with 9 positions matching TRBD1. Germline CDR1 reads MDHEN; CDR2 reads SYDVKM. With 5 bases clipped from V and 1 base from J, the junction kept 3 bases outside the gene matches. The CDR3 is 15 residues long. CDR3 loop: CASSTGTGSNQPQHF. The DNA for the CDR3 is TGTGCCAGCAGTACCGGGACAGGGAGCAATCAGCCCCAGCATTTT.

V and J are TRBV11-3 and TRBJ2-3; TRBD2 matches 9 bases. With 5 bases clipped from V and 3 bases from J, the junction kept 15 bases outside the gene matches. Germline assignment: CDR1 SGHNT and CDR2 YENEEA. There are 18 residues in the CDR3. The CDR3 region has the DNA TGTGCCAGCAGCCGACGCCCGGTATCGGCGGGAGGGACAGATACGCAGTATTTT. Protein: CASSRRPVSAGGTDTQYF.

The gene calls are TRBV25-1 and TRBJ1-1; a possible D gene is TRBD1 (5 bases). CDR3 length: 12 residues. CDR1 and CDR2 from the germline V gene are MGHDK and SYGVNS. V lost 1 base, J lost 10 bases, and 10 bases lay in between. The CDR3 bases are TGTGCCAGCAGTGAATTATGGGGGGGAGCTTTCTTT. It is translated as CASSELWGGAFF.

This chain connects TRBV10-1 to TRBJ2-3; no clear D gene. The CDR3 is 14 residues long. Trimming removed 3 bases from V and 2 bases from J, with 9 bases in between. CDR1 is WNHNN and CDR2 is SYGVQD in the germline V gene (reference sequence). The CDR3 DNA reads TGCGCCAGCAGTGACACTCCCTACACAGATACGCAGTATTTT. Translating it yields CASSDTPYTDTQYF.

The genes are TRBV6-1 and TRBJ2-2; a possible D gene is TRBD1 (5 bases). The V end was cut by 4 bases, the J end by 3 bases, with 15 bases between. The CDR3 runs 16 residues. Looked up from germline, CDR1 is MNHNS and CDR2 is SASEGT. CDR3 bases: TGTGCCAGCAGTGTCCGCACGGCAGGGTACACCGGGGAGCTGTTTTTT. This encodes CASSVRTAGYTGELFF.

The count of this clone is one. The chain links TRBV28 to TRBJ2-2; the match to TRBD1 covers 8 bases. From germline, CDR1 is MDHEN and CDR2 SYDVKM. With V trimmed by 5 bases and J by 5 bases, 13 bases remained unmatched. The CDR3 is 17 residues long. CDR3 nucleotide sequence: TGTGCCAGCAGTCCCGGACAGGGTTCCCCTATTACCGGGGAGCTGTTTTTT. This codes for CASSPGQGSPITGELFF.

This clone was recorded many times. The chain combines TRBV4-1 with TRBJ1-2; TRBD1 might be the D (6 bases). Germline V gene data show CDR1 as MGHRA and CDR2 as YSYEKL. V lost 4 bases, J lost 8 bases, and 20 bases lay in between. The CDR3 extends over 15 amino acids. The CDR3 reads CASSLGRGQNVGYTF. Written as DNA, the CDR3 is TGCGCCAGCAGCCTCGGAAGGGGACAAAATGTGGGCTACACCTTC.